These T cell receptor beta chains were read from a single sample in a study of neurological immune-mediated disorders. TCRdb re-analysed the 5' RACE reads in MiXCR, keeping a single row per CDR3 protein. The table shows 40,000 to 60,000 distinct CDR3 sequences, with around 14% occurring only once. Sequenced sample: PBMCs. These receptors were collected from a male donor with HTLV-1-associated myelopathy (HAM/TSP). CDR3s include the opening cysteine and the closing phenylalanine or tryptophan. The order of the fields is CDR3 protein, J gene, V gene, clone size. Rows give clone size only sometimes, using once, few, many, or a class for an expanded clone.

CASSRTVSYEQYF,TRBJ2-7,TRBV5-5,many
CASSPSIHEQYF,TRBJ2-7,TRBV5-1,many
CSASDSGGEETQYF,TRBJ2-5,TRBV20-1,many
CASSAATSGSEQYF,TRBJ2-7,TRBV5-1,many
CSARDSVNEKLFF,TRBJ1-4,TRBV20-1,.
CASSLNPAGAQETQYF,TRBJ2-5,TRBV5-1,many
CASSSQGNNQPQHF,TRBJ1-5,TRBV5-6,.
CASAATLTRQETQYF,TRBJ2-5,TRBV5-1,many
CASSPRTGELFF,TRBJ2-2,TRBV18,many
CASSPGGLKDEQFF,TRBJ2-1,TRBV5-1,many
CASSRRAGGNTEAFF,TRBJ1-1,TRBV11-2,many
CVSSGEGGLADLNEQFF,TRBJ2-1,TRBV9,.
CSARRGGPIIGEAFF,TRBJ1-1,TRBV20-1,many
CASSGGTSGSQETQYF,TRBJ2-5,TRBV5-1,many
CASSLVRGMGWELFF,TRBJ2-2,TRBV5-5,once
CASVPLSNTGELFF,TRBJ2-2,TRBV27,many
CSVESPGAYEQYF,TRBJ2-7,TRBV29-1,many
CASSLLGNTEAFF,TRBJ1-1,TRBV5-1,many
CDNSVVTPSEQFF,TRBJ2-1,TRBV9,.